The 17 T cell receptor beta chains below all came from one sample that was sequenced in a study of response to subunit inactivated influenza vaccine. TCRdb passed the RT-PCR reads through MiXCR, listing each CDR3 protein once. This sample has hundreds of thousands of distinct CDR3 sequences; 13% to 15% occur once, and the top ten carry approximately 7.6%. Source: PBMCs from blood, taken 14 days before vaccination. The receptors were sampled from a man aged 50 to 59 who received an inactivated influenza vaccine.

This clonotype was detected a few times. The chain joins TRBV9 to TRBJ2-1; 9 nucleotides match TRBD2. The CDR3 loop spans 12 amino acids. The V and J ends lost 3 bases and 13 bases, in that order; junction bases with no gene match: 5. Per germline, CDR1 SGDLS and CDR2 YYNGEE. The CDR3, as DNA: TGTGCCAGCAGCGAGGGACTAGCAGATCAGTTCTTC. This translates into CASSEGLADQFF.

This clonotype turned up a few times. The junction shows a germline mismatch at one end, possibly a read error. The chain combines TRBV12-3 or TRBV12-4 with TRBJ2-7; TRBD1 matches at 7 bases. The CDR3 is 12 amino acids. The DNA for the CDR3 is TGTGCCAGCAGTTTAGCAGGGGGCGAAAAGGACTTC. Its translation: CASSLAGGEKDF.

This clonotype was recorded at least ten times. This chain connects TRBV5-1 to TRBJ2-2; the D is unclear. This CDR3 contains 14 residues. Looked up from germline, CDR1 is SGHRS and CDR2 is YFSETQ. V lost 1 base to trimming and J lost 5 bases, with 9 bases between them. DNA for the CDR3: TGCGCCAGCAGCTTGCTCCGTCAAACCGGGGAGCTGTTTTTT. This codes for CASSLLRQTGELFF.

This chain links TRBV4-2 with TRBJ2-6; 7 bases line up with TRBD2. The CDR3 contains 17 residues. After removal of 5 bases from V and 0 bases from J, the junction contained 7 bases not matched to a gene. The germline CDR1 and CDR2 sequences are LGHNA and YNFKEQ. The CDR3 nucleotides read TGTGCCAGCAGCAAGGGACTACTGTACTCTGGGGCCAACGTCCTGACTTTC. Residues: CASSKGLLYSGANVLTF.

This clonotype was seen at least ten times. The chain has TRBV4-3 and TRBJ2-7, with D possibly being TRBD1 (5 bases). This CDR3 spans 13 amino acids. Trimming took 2 bases from V and 2 from J, leaving 7 bases between them. Germline V gene lookup returns CDR1 LGHNA and CDR2 YSLEER. The CDR3 nucleotides read TGCGCCAGCAGCCAACAGACAGCCTACGAGCAGTACTTC. Residues: CASSQQTAYEQYF.

This clonotype was seen a few times. The rearrangement joins TRBV6-1 to TRBJ2-3, with D unclear. V was clipped by 2 bases and J by 6 bases, with 15 bases between them. The CDR3 sequence is 15 residues long. CDR1 is MNHNS and CDR2 is SASEGT in the germline V gene. The CDR3 DNA is TGTGCCAGCAGTGAATACCAACATACAACTGATACGCAGTATTTT. This translates into CASSEYQHTTDTQYF.

This clonotype came up a few times. The chain is built from TRBV10-3 and TRBJ1-2; D is unresolved. The V gene's germline CDR1 is ENHRY and CDR2 SYGVKD. This CDR3 region has 12 residues. The germline V and J ends were trimmed by 3 bases and 3 bases, with 5 bases remaining between them. The CDR3 nucleotides read TGTGCCATCAGTGACAGCTACTATGGCTACACCTTC. This sequence encodes CAISDSYYGYTF.

The chain has TRBV20-1 and TRBJ2-7; D gene unclear. V lost 0 bases and J 10 bases, leaving 13 bases between the germline ends. CDR1 is DFQATT, CDR2 SNEGSKA, per germline (reference sequence). This CDR3 spans 12 amino acids. The CDR3 region is CSARDAGDPQYF. The CDR3 nucleotides are TGCAGTGCTAGAGATGCAGGCGACCCCCAGTACTTC.

This clonotype was detected only a few times. The chain uses TRBV16 and TRBJ2-1, with TRBD2 as a possible D gene (6 bases). Trimming stripped 2 bases from V and 6 bases from J, with 17 bases between. CDR1 and CDR2 (germline): KGHSY, FQNENV. This CDR3 comprises 16 residues. The CDR3: CASSQKREEKVNEQFF. The CDR3 nucleotides read TGTGCCAGCAGCCAAAAAAGGGAGGAGAAGGTCAATGAGCAGTTCTTC. Combining the CDR3 with reference TRBV16 and TRBJ2-1 gives the whole variable domain GEEVAQTPKHLVRGEGQKAKLYCAPIKGHSYVFWYQQVLKNEFKFLISFQNENVFDETGMPKERFSAKCLPNSPCSLEIQATKLEDSAVYFCASSQKREEKVNEQFFGPGTRLTVL.

The chain carries TRBV4-3 and TRBJ2-2; 7 nucleotides line up with TRBD2. V was clipped by 4 bases and J by 5 bases; unmatched bases: 16. Germline CDR1 reads LGHNA; CDR2 reads YSLEER. This CDR3 has 18 residues. The CDR3 nucleotides read TGCGCCAGCAGCCGGGCGGGAGCGGGACGGTCGGGGACCGGGGAGCTGTTTTTT. Its protein product is CASSRAGAGRSGTGELFF.

The chain recombines TRBV7-9 with TRBJ2-7; either TRBD1 or TRBD2 may supply D (5 bases each). Trimming pared 1 base from V and 3 bases from J, leaving 13 bases between. Germline CDR1 reads SEHNR; CDR2 reads FQNEAQ (reference sequence). The CDR3 contains 15 residues. CDR3 in DNA: TGTGCCAGCAGCTTAGAGGAGAGGGGAATCTACGAGCAGTACTTC. Its translation is CASSLEERGIYEQYF.

Written as DNA, the CDR3 is TGTGCCACCAGCAGAGATTTTATGGGGTTTCAGTACTTC. Translation: CATSRDFMGFQYF. The V and J genes are TRBV15 and TRBJ2-4; D is unresolved. Trimming removed 0 bases at V and 11 bases at J, with 11 bases between. CDR3 length: 13 residues. The germline gives CDR1 LNHNV, CDR2 YYDKDF (reference sequence).

This chain uses TRBV29-1 with TRBJ1-5, with 7 bases that match TRBD1. After removal of 6 bases from V and 5 bases from J, the junction contained 1 base not matched to a gene. Germline lookup yields CDR1 SQVTM and CDR2 ANQGSEA. The CDR3 consists of 11 residues. The chain's CDR3 is CSVGTDQPQHF. In nucleotides, the CDR3 is TGCAGCGTCGGGACAGATCAGCCCCAGCATTTT. Combining the CDR3 with reference TRBV29-1 and TRBJ1-5 gives the whole variable domain SAVISQKPSRDICQRGTSLTIQCQVDSQVTMMFWYRQQPGQSLTLIATANQGSEATYESGFVIDKFPISRPNLTFSTLTVSNMSPEDSSIYLCSVGTDQPQHFGDGTRLSIL.

Only a few counts were recorded for this clonotype. The chain joins TRBV25-1 to TRBJ2-1; D gene ambiguous. The CDR3 loop spans 11 amino acids. CDR1 and CDR2 (germline): MGHDK, SYGVNS. V dropped 8 bases and J dropped 8 bases, with 10 bases sitting between them. CDR3 in DNA: TGTGCCAGCCAAGGAATCTATGAGCAGTTCTTC. It encodes CASQGIYEQFF.

This clonotype was seen only a few times. This chain links TRBV7-2 with TRBJ2-1; 9 bases line up with TRBD2. CDR1 is SGHTA and CDR2 is FQGNSA in the germline V gene. Trimming cost V 4 bases and J 6 bases; bases outside gene matches: 13. This CDR3 comprises 17 residues. The CDR3 DNA follows: TGTGCCAGCAGCTCCCTGGCGGGGGGGCTCCGAGGCAATGAGCAGTTCTTC. As protein: CASSSLAGGLRGNEQFF.

This clonotype was picked up a small number of times. The J gene is TRBJ2-1, the V gene TRBV11-1; 9 bases map to TRBD2. The V gene's germline CDR1 is SGHAT and CDR2 FQDESV (reference sequence). With 6 bases clipped from V and 2 bases from J, the junction kept 8 bases outside the gene matches. The CDR3 spans 16 residues. The CDR3, as DNA: TGTGCCAGCAGTTTAAGACTAGCGGTTCCCTACAATGAGCAGTTCTTC. Residues: CASSLRLAVPYNEQFF. Supplemented by reference TRBV11-1 and TRBJ2-1, the full variable domain reads EAEVAQSPRYKITEKSQAVAFWCDPISGHATLYWYRQILGQGPELLVQFQDESVVDDSQLPKDRFSAERLKGVDSTLKIQPAELGDSAMYLCASSLRLAVPYNEQFFGPGTRLTVL.

The CDR3, as DNA: TGCGCCAGCAGCTGGCGGGACAGGTCCTACGAGCAGTACTTC. Its protein product is CASSWRDRSYEQYF. This chain joins TRBV5-1 and TRBJ2-7; 8 positions agree with TRBD1. Trimming removed 3 bases from V and 1 base from J; junction bases left unmatched: 3. Germline assignment: CDR1 SGHRS and CDR2 YFSETQ. The CDR3 is made up of 14 amino acids.